These 26 T cell receptor beta chains originate from one sample sequenced in a study of T cells in Graves' hyperthyroidism and ophthalmopathy (dated by TCRdb to between 2019 and 2020). The method behind the library was multiplex PCR. For sequencing, an Illumina HiSeq 2000 was employed. TCR beta CDR3 regions were amplified from RNA transcripts. The first round of RT-PCR for the TCR CDR3 was performed with the HTBI primer set and the Qiagen OneStep RT-PCR kit. TCRdb passed the public sequencing reads through fastp at Q25 and MiXCR, retaining productive beta sequences. Rows are unified per CDR3 protein, each entry keeping the most common DNA and genes. Recorded for this sample are under 300,000 distinct CDR3 sequences; less than 15% of them occurred a single time. The top ten clones comprise roughly 8% of the sample. The specimen sequenced was blood. The receptors shown here come from a woman aged 25 to 39 with Graves' hyperthyroidism that later progressed to Graves' ophthalmopathy.

This clonotype has a count of ten or more. The genes are TRBV30 and TRBJ1-2; D gene ambiguous. The germline V and J ends were trimmed by 4 bases and 2 bases, with 11 bases remaining between them. CDR3 size: 13 residues. The V gene's germline CDR1 is GTSNPN and CDR2 SVGIG (reference sequence). CDR3 sequence: CAWIGGLNYGYTF. CDR3 DNA: TGTGCCTGGATCGGAGGGTTAAACTATGGCTACACCTTC.

This clonotype was seen many times. The chain carries TRBV14 and TRBJ2-1, with TRBD2 matching over 12 bases. J lost 8 bases, V lost 4 bases, and 6 bases had no gene match. This CDR3 contains 15 residues. Germline CDR1 SGHDN, CDR2 FVKESK. The CDR3 protein is CASSLRLAGDDEQFF. The CDR3 nucleotides read TGTGCCAGCAGCCTGAGACTAGCGGGAGACGATGAGCAGTTCTTC.

The chain links TRBV3-1 to TRBJ2-7, with TRBD1 matching 10 bases. The V segment lost 5 bases and the J segment 0 bases; nucleotides outside the gene matches: 4. This CDR3 contains 15 residues. The germline CDR1 and CDR2 sequences are LGHDT and YNNKEL (reference sequence). This CDR3 is CASSGRDRGSYEQYF. CDR3 bases: TGTGCCAGCAGCGGCCGGGACAGGGGCTCCTACGAGCAGTACTTC.

The V call is TRBV27, the J call TRBJ2-1; 7 bases match TRBD2. V was clipped by 7 bases and J by 5 bases; unmatched bases: 11. Germline loops: CDR1 MNHEY, CDR2 SMNVEV (reference sequence). This CDR3 contains 15 residues. CDR3 residues: CASTRPGTTDNEQFF. The CDR3 bases are TGTGCCAGCACAAGACCCGGGACTACCGACAATGAGCAGTTCTTC.

The genes are TRBV28 and TRBJ2-7; D may be TRBD2 (6 bases). Germline V lookup: CDR1 MDHEN, CDR2 SYDVKM. V was trimmed by 2 bases and J by 6 bases, leaving 14 bases between them. The CDR3 is made up of 14 amino acids. In DNA form, the CDR3 reads TGTGCCAGCAGTTTAATTACGGGGGTCGGCGAGCAGTACTTC. Translating it yields CASSLITGVGEQYF.

This clonotype has at least ten counts. The chain carries TRBV7-2 and TRBJ2-7; either TRBD1 or TRBD2 may fit D (6 bases each). Germline assignment: CDR1 SGHTA and CDR2 FQGNSA. V lost 0 bases, J lost 0 bases, and 15 bases lay in between. CDR3 length: 17 amino acids. CDR3 nucleotides: TGTGCCAGCAGCTTAGCGGGGGGCGGGGCCAGCTCCTACGAGCAGTACTTC. Translating it yields CASSLAGGGASSYEQYF. The variable domain in full, with the rest retrieved from reference TRBV7-2 and TRBJ2-7, is GAGVSQSPSNKVTEKGKDVELRCDPISGHTALYWYRQSLGQGLEFLIYFQGNSAPDKSGLPSDRFSAERTGGSVSTLTIQRTQQEDSAVYLCASSLAGGGASSYEQYFGPGTRLTVT.

This clonotype was seen many times. The V and J genes are TRBV11-2 and TRBJ2-5; 8 bases map to TRBD2. This CDR3 is 13 amino acids long. V lost 8 bases to trimming and J lost 5 bases; unmatched junction nucleotides: 7. Germline CDR1 reads SGHAT; CDR2 reads FQNNGV. CDR3 in amino acids: CASGYSGMETQYF. As DNA, the CDR3 is TGTGCCAGCGGGTATAGCGGGATGGAGACCCAGTACTTC.

At least ten counts were recorded for this clonotype. The V call is TRBV12-3 or TRBV12-4, the J call TRBJ1-3, with TRBD1 matching 9 bases. The ends lost 5 bases at V and 5 bases at J; junction bases unmatched: 10. The CDR3 loop spans 16 amino acids. CDR3 nucleotide sequence: TGTGCCAGCAGTAAGCAGGGGACAGGGAGGCGAAACACCATATATTTT. Residues: CASSKQGTGRRNTIYF.

CDR3 nucleotide sequence: TGCGCCAGCAGCTTGATTGGGCAGCTATCTGGAAACACCATATATTTT. Protein: CASSLIGQLSGNTIYF. This chain uses TRBV5-1 with TRBJ1-3, with no clear D. CDR3 length: 16 residues. Per germline, CDR1 SGHRS and CDR2 YFSETQ. Trimming removed 1 base from V and 1 base from J, with 12 bases in between.

The chain employs TRBV5-8 and TRBJ2-7, with TRBD2 as a possible D gene (5 bases). V was pared by 1 base and J by 2 bases, with 7 bases between. Germline CDR1 and CDR2: SGHTS and YDEGEE. This CDR3 spans 13 amino acids. The CDR3 DNA reads TGTGCCAGCAGCTTGTTCGGGACCTACGAGCAGTACTTC. The encoded protein is CASSLFGTYEQYF.

This clonotype was counted a few times. The J gene is TRBJ2-7, the V gene TRBV30, with 8 positions matching TRBD2. Unmatched junction bases numbered 11, after V lost 8 bases and J lost 5 bases. Germline values: CDR1 GTSNPN, CDR2 SVGIG (reference sequence). The CDR3 loop spans 13 amino acids. CDR3 nucleotide sequence: TGTGCCAGCACGGGACTAGGGAGCCACGAGCAGTACTTC. Protein: CASTGLGSHEQYF.

This clonotype turned up a few times. The chain combines TRBV9 with TRBJ1-1; 7 bases map to TRBD1. This CDR3 comprises 14 residues. V trimming: 6 bases; J trimming: 0 bases; junction bases outside the gene matches: 5. From germline, CDR1 is SGDLS and CDR2 YYNGEE. The CDR3 coding sequence is TGTGCCAGCAAAAAGGGGGCAATGAACACTGAAGCTTTCTTT. Its protein is CASKKGAMNTEAFF.

This rearrangement joins TRBV5-1 to TRBJ1-2, with D tentatively TRBD1 (5 bases). This CDR3 is built from 18 residues. CDR1 is SGHRS, CDR2 YFSETQ, per germline. The V end was cut by 2 bases, the J end by 1 base, with 21 bases between. CDR3 sequence (DNA): TGCGCCAGCAGCTTTACCGGGGACGTTCGGGGGGTTAACTATGGCTACACCTTC. Amino acid sequence: CASSFTGDVRGVNYGYTF.

This clonotype was seen at least ten times. V usage is TRBV6-2 or TRBV6-3 and J usage is TRBJ2-1; D unresolved. The CDR3 has 13 residues. Trimming pared 5 bases from V and 3 bases from J, leaving 8 bases between. Germline V gene lookup returns CDR1 MNHEY and CDR2 SVGEGT. The CDR3 DNA reads as TGTGCCAGCAGTCACGACAACTACAATGAGCAGTTCTTC. This encodes CASSHDNYNEQFF.

This clonotype was observed a few times. The chain is built from TRBV25-1 and TRBJ2-3; D may be TRBD2 (6 bases). V was cut by 4 bases and J by 5 bases, with 7 bases left in between. The CDR3 spans 12 residues. The germline V gene has CDR1 MGHDK and CDR2 SYGVNS. CDR3: CASSAAGDTQYF. The CDR3 DNA sequence: TGTGCCAGCAGTGCAGCGGGAGATACGCAGTATTTT.

This clonotype has a count of ten or more. This chain uses TRBV7-3 with TRBJ2-1; 12 nucleotides agree with TRBD2. This CDR3 spans 15 amino acids. Germline V gives CDR1 SGHTA, CDR2 FQGTGA. Germline trimming cut 6 bases from V and 7 bases from J; bases unmatched to any gene: 7. CDR3 region: CASRGGLAGTNEQFF. The CDR3 coding sequence is TGTGCCAGCAGGGGAGGACTAGCGGGAACGAATGAGCAGTTCTTC.

The chain uses TRBV24-1 and TRBJ2-3, with a possible D match to TRBD1 (5 bases). CDR1 KGHDR and CDR2 SFDVKD come from the germline V gene. V was clipped by 3 bases and J by 8 bases, with 11 bases between them. The CDR3 is 13 amino acids. This chain's CDR3 is CATSDAGQGTQYF. The CDR3 bases are TGTGCCACCAGTGATGCCGGGCAGGGTACGCAGTATTTT.

This clonotype showed up just a few times. The chain carries TRBV27 and TRBJ1-6; D not certain. V gave up 2 bases and J gave up 7 bases, with 3 bases separating them. The CDR3 runs 12 residues. Per germline, CDR1 MNHEY and CDR2 SMNVEV (reference sequence). The DNA of the CDR3 is TGTGCCAGCAGTTTAACGAATTCACCCCTCCACTTT. It yields the protein CASSLTNSPLHF.

This clonotype was observed many times. This chain uses TRBV6-1 with TRBJ2-7; 9 bases agree with TRBD1. J lost 2 bases, V lost 9 bases, and 5 bases had no gene match. The CDR3 covers 13 residues. Per germline, CDR1 MNHNS and CDR2 SASEGT. The CDR3 sequence is CASVGQGPYEQYF. The CDR3 DNA sequence: TGTGCCAGTGTGGGACAGGGCCCCTACGAGCAGTACTTC.

As DNA, the CDR3 is TGCGCCAGCAGCCAAGCCCAACGCGGTCTTGAGCAGTACTTC. Amino acid sequence: CASSQAQRGLEQYF. V is TRBV4-1 and J is TRBJ2-7; D gene uncertain. Between the trimmed V and J ends, which lost 1 base and 7 bases, there was a span of 14 bases. Germline assignment: CDR1 MGHRA and CDR2 YSYEKL. CDR3 length equals 14 residues.

Many counts were recorded for this clonotype. V usage is TRBV7-2 and J usage is TRBJ2-7; D remains ambiguous. The CDR3 is 15 amino acids. Trimming pared 1 base from V and 4 bases from J, leaving 14 bases between. Germline V gives CDR1 SGHTA, CDR2 FQGNSA. The CDR3 sequence: CASSLDPLRQYEQYF. For the CDR3, the DNA is TGTGCCAGCAGCTTAGACCCGCTTAGACAATACGAGCAGTACTTC. Combining the CDR3 with reference TRBV7-2 and TRBJ2-7 gives the whole variable domain GAGVSQSPSNKVTEKGKDVELRCDPISGHTALYWYRQSLGQGLEFLIYFQGNSAPDKSGLPSDRFSAERTGGSVSTLTIQRTQQEDSAVYLCASSLDPLRQYEQYFGPGTRLTVT.

Ten or more counts support this clonotype. This rearrangement joins TRBV6-2 or TRBV6-3 to TRBJ2-1; D possibly uses TRBD1 or TRBD2 (6 bases each). V was clipped by 7 bases and J by 3 bases, with 19 bases between them. The length of the CDR3 is 16 residues. From germline, CDR1 is MNHEY and CDR2 SVGEGT. CDR3 residues: CASIKGVGGFYNEQFF. CDR3 nucleotide sequence: TGTGCCAGCATCAAGGGTGTCGGGGGCTTCTACAATGAGCAGTTCTTC.

This clonotype has at least ten counts. V and J are TRBV3-1 and TRBJ2-3; the match to TRBD2 covers 10 bases. J gave up 2 bases and V 0 bases, and 5 bases lay outside the gene matches. The CDR3 has 17 residues. Germline V CDR1 and CDR2: LGHDT, YNNKEL (reference sequence). CDR3 amino acids: CASSQDIAGGSTDTQYF. CDR3 nucleotide sequence: TGTGCCAGCAGCCAAGATATAGCGGGAGGATCCACAGATACGCAGTATTTT.

This clonotype was detected only a few times. The CDR3 DNA is TGCAGCGCCGGGGGGGAAGGGGGGGCGAACGAGCAGTACTTC. Its translation is CSAGGEGGANEQYF. The chain has TRBV29-1 and TRBJ2-7; TRBD2 agrees at 8 bases. Germline CDR1 and CDR2: SQVTM and ANQGSEA. V trimming: 7 bases; J trimming: 5 bases; junction bases outside the gene matches: 13. CDR3 length: 14 amino acids.

This clonotype was picked up many times. The V and J genes are TRBV28 and TRBJ2-1; maybe TRBD2 (5 bases). The CDR3 extends over 15 amino acids. Germline CDR1 and CDR2: MDHEN and SYDVKM. Trimming left V 5 bases short and J 8 bases short, with 19 bases between. The CDR3 DNA is TGTGCCAGCAGTGGAGGCGGGTCTGGCAACTATGAGCAGTTCTTC. Translation gives CASSGGGSGNYEQFF.

The chain links TRBV25-1 to TRBJ2-2, with 8 bases lining up with TRBD1. CDR3 length equals 16 residues. With V trimmed by 5 bases and J by 1 base, 6 bases remained unmatched. The V gene's germline CDR1 is MGHDK and CDR2 SYGVNS. The CDR3 coding sequence is TGTGCCAGCAGTATCTCCGGGACAGGGAACACCGGGGAGCTGTTTTTT. Translated: CASSISGTGNTGELFF.